The 11 T cell receptor beta chains listed next were all sequenced from one sample in a study of graft-versus-host responses after intestinal transplantation (dated by TCRdb to the early 2020s). Antigen specificity for these receptors is unknown. Library method: the immunoSEQ multiplex PCR assay. TCRdb obtained this table from immuneACCESS and retained in-frame rearrangements with V and J assigned. These tables miss some clones; where compared with another copy, unresolved V genes account for less than half of the shortfall, and the remainder is unexplained. Present in this sample are some 76,000 clones, around 86% of which were seen just once. The top ten clones comprise around 7.8% of the sample. The label giving this sample's time point can be read as: cells obtained before transplantation from donor or recipient. This specimen consisted of unstimulated CD8+ T cells sorted from spleen or lymph node cells, obtained before transplant. Receptor source: a human donor who was the organ donor for an intestinal transplant.

The chain uses TRBV15 and TRBJ2-7; D may be TRBD2 (6 bases). Germline V gene lookup returns CDR1 LNHNV and CDR2 YYDKDF (reference sequence). Between the trimmed V and J ends, which lost 0 bases and 0 bases, there was a span of 12 bases. The CDR3 has 16 amino acids. The CDR3 DNA reads as TGTGCCACCAGCAGAGACCGGGACTCGAGCTCCTACGAGCAGTACTTC. Protein product: CATSRDRDSSSYEQYF. Full variable domain (outside the CDR3, taken from reference TRBV15 and TRBJ2-7): DAMVIQNPRYQVTQFGKPVTLSCSQTLNHNVMYWYQQKSSQAPKLLFHYYDKDFNNEADTPDNFQSRRPNTSFCFLDIRSPGLGDTAMYLCATSRDRDSSSYEQYFGPGTRLTVT.

V is TRBV11-2 and J is TRBJ2-7, with D maybe TRBD1 (5 bases). V gave up 0 bases and J gave up 3 bases, with 12 bases separating them. This CDR3 spans 15 amino acids. Germline V lookup: CDR1 SGHAT, CDR2 FQNNGV. CDR3 coding DNA: TGTGCCAGCAGCTTAGAGCAGGGCGGTTACTACGAGCAGTACTTC. Translation: CASSLEQGGYYEQYF.

The chain combines TRBV5-1 with TRBJ1-2; D unclear. The V end lost 4 bases, the J end lost 4 bases, and 17 bases lay between the germline ends. Germline assignment: CDR1 SGHRS and CDR2 YFSETQ. The CDR3 spans 15 residues. DNA of the CDR3: TGCGCCAGCAGCGACTCCACGAAAACATTCTATGGCTACACCTTC. It is translated as CASSDSTKTFYGYTF.

This chain links TRBV21-1 with TRBJ1-5. TRBV21-1 is a pseudogene. The CDR3 runs 17 residues. This CDR3 reads CASSKDLGTDSNQPQHF. CDR3 sequence (DNA): TGTGCCAGCAGCAAAGACCTCGGGACCGATAGCAATCAGCCCCAGCATTTT.

This clone was detected once. This chain joins TRBV5-5 and TRBJ2-7, with 10 positions matching TRBD1. Trimming cost V 0 bases and J 0 bases; bases outside gene matches: 9. Germline CDR1 SGHKS, CDR2 YYEKEE (reference sequence). This CDR3 spans 18 amino acids. The CDR3 protein is CASSLGQGAAGSSYEQYF. CDR3 nucleotides: TGTGCCAGCAGCTTGGGACAGGGGGCAGCGGGGAGCTCCTACGAGCAGTACTTC. The variable domain in full, completed from reference TRBV5-5 and TRBJ2-7, reads DAGVTQSPTHLIKTRGQQVTLRCSPISGHKSVSWYQQVLGQGPQFIFQYYEKEERGRGNFPDRFSARQFPNYSSELNVNALLLGDSALYLCASSLGQGAAGSSYEQYFGPGTRLTVT.

The chain uses TRBV30 and TRBJ2-7; 9 bases are shared with TRBD2. This CDR3 region has 12 residues. J was trimmed by 6 bases and V by 8 bases; bases with no gene match: 8. The germline V gene has CDR1 GTSNPN and CDR2 SVGIG (reference sequence). CDR3 in amino acids: CALPAGGGEQYF. The CDR3 bases are TGTGCCCTTCCGGCGGGAGGGGGCGAGCAGTACTTC.

The chain carries TRBV10-2 and TRBJ1-4; 7 bases map to TRBD1. This CDR3 region has 14 residues. J gave up 10 bases and V 3 bases, and 8 bases lay outside the gene matches. Germline values: CDR1 WSHSY, CDR2 SAAADI. The CDR3 DNA sequence: TGCGCCAGCAGTGACGGACAGGTGCCCGCAAAACTGTTTTTT. It specifies CASSDGQVPAKLFF.

V gene TRBV27 combines with J gene TRBJ2-1; a possible D gene is TRBD1 (5 bases). The CDR3 runs 17 residues. In germline, CDR1 is MNHEY, CDR2 SMNVEV (reference sequence). The V end lost 2 bases, the J end lost 5 bases, and 19 bases lay between the germline ends. The CDR3 reads CASSLTLTVRGDNEQFF. The CDR3 bases are TGTGCCAGCAGTTTAACATTGACAGTTCGTGGCGACAATGAGCAGTTCTTC.

The chain has TRBV14 and TRBJ2-3; 9 bases line up with TRBD2. The J segment lost 5 bases and the V segment lost 4 bases, leaving 13 bases of the junction unmatched. Per germline, CDR1 SGHDN and CDR2 FVKESK. The CDR3 has 17 amino acids. CDR3 sequence reads: CASSPAIAGAGGDTQYF. Here the CDR3 DNA reads TGTGCCAGCAGCCCCGCAATAGCGGGGGCCGGGGGAGATACGCAGTATTTT.

V is TRBV6-1 and J is TRBJ2-1, with D perhaps matching TRBD1 (5 bases). Per germline, CDR1 MNHNS and CDR2 SASEGT. This CDR3 is built from 12 residues. The ends were cut back, 4 bases at V and 9 bases at J, with 10 bases in the middle. DNA for the CDR3: TGTGCCAGCAGTGTCCTAGGGGCTGAGCAGTTCTTC. It encodes CASSVLGAEQFF.

A single count supports this clone. This rearrangement joins TRBV4-2 to TRBJ2-7; no reliable D call. The ends were cut back, 6 bases at V and 0 bases at J, with 15 bases in the middle. The CDR3 has 15 amino acids. The germline V gene has CDR1 LGHNA and CDR2 YNFKEQ. In DNA form, the CDR3 reads TGTGCCAGCAGTCCGAAGGGTTTTAGCTCCTACGAGCAGTACTTC. Encoded protein: CASSPKGFSSYEQYF.